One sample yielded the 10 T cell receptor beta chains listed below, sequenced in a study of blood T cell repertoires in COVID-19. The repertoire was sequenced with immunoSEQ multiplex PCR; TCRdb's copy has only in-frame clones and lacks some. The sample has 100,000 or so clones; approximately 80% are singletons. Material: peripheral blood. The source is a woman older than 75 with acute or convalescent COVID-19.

In DNA form, the CDR3 reads TGTGCCAGCAGCAAAGATGCGGGCTTCCCTTCCTACAATGAGCAGTTCTTC. Encoded protein: CASSKDAGFPSYNEQFF. This chain joins TRBV21-1 and TRBJ2-1; the table's TRBD2 call for D was not verified on the DNA. TRBV21-1 is shown as a pseudogene. The CDR3 covers 17 residues.

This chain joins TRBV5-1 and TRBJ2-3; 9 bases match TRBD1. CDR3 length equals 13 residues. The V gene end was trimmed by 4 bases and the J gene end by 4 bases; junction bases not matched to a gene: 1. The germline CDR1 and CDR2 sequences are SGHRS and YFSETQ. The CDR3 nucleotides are TGCGCCAGCAGCGGACAGGGGTCAGATACGCAGTATTTT. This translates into CASSGQGSDTQYF.

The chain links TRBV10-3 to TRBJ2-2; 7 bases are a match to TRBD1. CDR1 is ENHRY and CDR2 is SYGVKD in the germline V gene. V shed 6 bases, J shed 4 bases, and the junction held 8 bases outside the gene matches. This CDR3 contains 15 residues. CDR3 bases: TGTGCCATCAGAGTAAGGGGGCTGAGCACCGGGGAGCTGTTTTTT. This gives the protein CAIRVRGLSTGELFF.

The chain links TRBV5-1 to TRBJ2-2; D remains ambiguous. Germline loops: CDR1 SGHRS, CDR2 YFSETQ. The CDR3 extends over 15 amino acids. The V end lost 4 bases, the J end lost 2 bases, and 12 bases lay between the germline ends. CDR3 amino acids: CASSRILSNTGELFF. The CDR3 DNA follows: TGCGCCAGCAGCAGAATCCTAAGTAACACCGGGGAGCTGTTTTTT. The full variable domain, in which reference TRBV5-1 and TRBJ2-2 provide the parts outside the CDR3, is KAGVTQTPRYLIKTRGQQVTLSCSPISGHRSVSWYQQTPGQGLQFLFEYFSETQRNKGNFPGRFSGRQFSNSRSEMNVSTLELGDSALYLCASSRILSNTGELFFGEGSRLTVL.

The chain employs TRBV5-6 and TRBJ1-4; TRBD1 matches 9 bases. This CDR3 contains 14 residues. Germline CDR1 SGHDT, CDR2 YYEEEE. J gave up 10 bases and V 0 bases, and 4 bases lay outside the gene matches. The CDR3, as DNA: TGTGCCAGCAGCTTGGTCGACAGGGGGGTAAAACTGTTTTTT. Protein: CASSLVDRGVKLFF.

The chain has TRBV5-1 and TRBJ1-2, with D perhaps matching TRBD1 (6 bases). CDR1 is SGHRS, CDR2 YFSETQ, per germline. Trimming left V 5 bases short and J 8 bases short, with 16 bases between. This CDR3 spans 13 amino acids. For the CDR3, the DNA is TGCGCCAGCAGTTCAGGGGTACTTTGGGGCTACACCTTC. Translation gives CASSSGVLWGYTF.

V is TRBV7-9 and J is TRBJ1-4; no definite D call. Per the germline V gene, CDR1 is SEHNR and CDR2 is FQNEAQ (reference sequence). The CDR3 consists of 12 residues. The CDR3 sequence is CASHGGGEKLFF. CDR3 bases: TGTGCTTCCCACGGAGGTGGTGAAAAACTGTTTTTT.

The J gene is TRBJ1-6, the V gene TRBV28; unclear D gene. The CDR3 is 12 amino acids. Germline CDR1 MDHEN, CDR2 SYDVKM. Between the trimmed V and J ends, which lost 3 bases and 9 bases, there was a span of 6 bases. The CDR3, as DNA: TGTGCCAGCAGTTTGACTGGTTCACCCCTCCACTTT. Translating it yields CASSLTGSPLHF.

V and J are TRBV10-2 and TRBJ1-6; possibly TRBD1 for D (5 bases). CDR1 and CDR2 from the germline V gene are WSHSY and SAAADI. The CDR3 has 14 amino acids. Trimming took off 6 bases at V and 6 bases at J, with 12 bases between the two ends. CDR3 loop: CASSPGHPNSPLHF. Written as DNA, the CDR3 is TGCGCCAGCAGCCCAGGACACCCTAATTCACCCCTCCACTTT.

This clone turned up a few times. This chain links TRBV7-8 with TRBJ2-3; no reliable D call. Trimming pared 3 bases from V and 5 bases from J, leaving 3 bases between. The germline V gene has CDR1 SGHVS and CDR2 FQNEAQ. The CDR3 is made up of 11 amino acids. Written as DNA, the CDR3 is TGTGCCAGCAGCTTCCAAGATACGCAGTATTTT. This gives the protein CASSFQDTQYF.